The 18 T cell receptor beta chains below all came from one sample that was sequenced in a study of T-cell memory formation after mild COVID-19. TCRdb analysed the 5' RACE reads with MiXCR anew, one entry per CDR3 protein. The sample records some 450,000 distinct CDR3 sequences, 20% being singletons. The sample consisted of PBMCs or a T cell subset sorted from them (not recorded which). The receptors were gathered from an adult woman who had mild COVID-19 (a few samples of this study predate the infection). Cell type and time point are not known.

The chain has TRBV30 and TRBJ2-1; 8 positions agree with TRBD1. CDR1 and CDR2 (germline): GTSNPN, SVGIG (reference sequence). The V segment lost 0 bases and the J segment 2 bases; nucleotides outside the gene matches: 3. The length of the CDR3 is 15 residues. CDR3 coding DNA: TGTGCCTGGAGTGTCGGACAGGGAGCCTACAATGAGCAGTTCTTC. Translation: CAWSVGQGAYNEQFF.

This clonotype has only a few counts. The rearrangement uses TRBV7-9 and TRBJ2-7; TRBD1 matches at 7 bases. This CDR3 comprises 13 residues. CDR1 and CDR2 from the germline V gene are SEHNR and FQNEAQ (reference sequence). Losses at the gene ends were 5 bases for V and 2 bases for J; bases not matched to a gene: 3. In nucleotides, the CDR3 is TGTGCCAGCAGCCGGGACAGCGCCTACGAGCAGTACTTC. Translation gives CASSRDSAYEQYF.

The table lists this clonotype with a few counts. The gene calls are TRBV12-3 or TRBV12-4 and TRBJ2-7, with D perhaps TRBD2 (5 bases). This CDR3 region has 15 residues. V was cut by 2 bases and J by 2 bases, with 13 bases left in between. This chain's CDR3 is CASSLPTGFAYEQYF. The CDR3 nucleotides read TGTGCCAGCAGTTTACCGACGGGATTCGCCTACGAGCAGTACTTC.

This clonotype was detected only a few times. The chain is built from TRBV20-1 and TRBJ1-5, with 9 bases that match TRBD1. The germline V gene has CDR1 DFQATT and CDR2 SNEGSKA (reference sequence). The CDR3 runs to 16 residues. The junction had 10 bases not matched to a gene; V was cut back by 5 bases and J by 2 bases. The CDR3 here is CSAPHPQGARNQPQHF. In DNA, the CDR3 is TGCAGTGCTCCACACCCACAGGGGGCTCGCAATCAGCCCCAGCATTTT.

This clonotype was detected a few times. The DNA for the CDR3 is TGTGCCAGCAGCCCCCTTAGCGGGAGGAGAGGCTACAATGAGCAGTTCTTC. It is translated as CASSPLSGRRGYNEQFF. The chain employs TRBV11-3 and TRBJ2-1, with 10 bases matching TRBD2. V lost 5 bases, J lost 3 bases, and 10 bases stayed unmatched. This CDR3 is built from 17 residues. Germline loops: CDR1 SGHNT, CDR2 YENEEA.

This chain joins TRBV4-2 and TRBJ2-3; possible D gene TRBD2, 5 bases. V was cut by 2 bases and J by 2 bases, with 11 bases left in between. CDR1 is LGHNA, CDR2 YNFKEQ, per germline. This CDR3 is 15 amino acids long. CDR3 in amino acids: CASSQLDSITDTQYF. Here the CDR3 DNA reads TGTGCCAGCAGCCAACTGGACTCGATCACAGATACGCAGTATTTT.

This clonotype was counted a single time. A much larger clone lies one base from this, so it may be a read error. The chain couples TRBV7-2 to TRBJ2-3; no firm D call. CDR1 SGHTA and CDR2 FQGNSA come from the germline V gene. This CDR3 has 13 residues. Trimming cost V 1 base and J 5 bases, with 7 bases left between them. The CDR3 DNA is TGTGCCAGCAGCTTAGAGAGGCAAGATACGCAGTATTTT. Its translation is CASSLERQDTQYF.

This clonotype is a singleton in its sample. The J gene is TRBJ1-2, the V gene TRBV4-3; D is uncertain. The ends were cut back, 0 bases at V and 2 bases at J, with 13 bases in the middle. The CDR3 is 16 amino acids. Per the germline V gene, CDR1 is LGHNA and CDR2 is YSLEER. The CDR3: CASSQDRGLGNYGYTF. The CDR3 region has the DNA TGCGCCAGCAGCCAAGATCGGGGTCTGGGGAACTATGGCTACACCTTC.

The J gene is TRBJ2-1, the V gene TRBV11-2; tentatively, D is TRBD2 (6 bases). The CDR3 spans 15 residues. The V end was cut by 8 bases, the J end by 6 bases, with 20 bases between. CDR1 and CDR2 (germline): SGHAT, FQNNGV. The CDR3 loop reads CASRTVGRRRNEQFF. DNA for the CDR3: TGTGCCAGCCGCACCGTCGGGAGACGTCGCAATGAGCAGTTCTTC.

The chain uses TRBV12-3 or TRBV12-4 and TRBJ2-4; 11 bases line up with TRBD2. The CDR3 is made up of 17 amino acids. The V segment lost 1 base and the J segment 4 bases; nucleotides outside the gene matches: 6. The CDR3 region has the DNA TGTGCCAGCAGTTTAGGCCTAGCGGGGGGCCGTAAAAACATTCAGTACTTC. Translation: CASSLGLAGGRKNIQYF.

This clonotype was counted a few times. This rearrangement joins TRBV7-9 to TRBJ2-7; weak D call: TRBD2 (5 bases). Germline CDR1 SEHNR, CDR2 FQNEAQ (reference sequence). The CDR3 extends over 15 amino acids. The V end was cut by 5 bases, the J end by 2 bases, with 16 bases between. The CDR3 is CASSPVRPGTYEQYF. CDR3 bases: TGTGCCAGCAGCCCCGTCCGCCCGGGGACCTACGAGCAGTACTTC.

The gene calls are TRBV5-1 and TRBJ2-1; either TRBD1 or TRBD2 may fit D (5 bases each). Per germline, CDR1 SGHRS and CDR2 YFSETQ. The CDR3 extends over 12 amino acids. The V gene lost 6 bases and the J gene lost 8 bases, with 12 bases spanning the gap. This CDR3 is CASTGTGDEQFF. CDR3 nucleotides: TGCGCCAGCACGGGGACGGGCGATGAGCAGTTCTTC.

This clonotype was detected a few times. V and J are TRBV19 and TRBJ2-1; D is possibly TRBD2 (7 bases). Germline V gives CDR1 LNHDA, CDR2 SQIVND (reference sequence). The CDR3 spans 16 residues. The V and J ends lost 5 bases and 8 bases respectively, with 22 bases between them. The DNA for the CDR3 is TGTGCCAGTAGTGACGTACTGAGTGCGGGGGCAGATGAGCAGTTCTTC. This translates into CASSDVLSAGADEQFF.

CDR3: CASSSHLAEQYF. The CDR3 nucleotides read TGTGCCAGCAGCTCCCACCTCGCCGAGCAGTACTTC. The chain joins TRBV5-6 to TRBJ2-7; no firm D call. Trimming pared 3 bases from V and 6 bases from J, leaving 10 bases between. This CDR3 has 12 residues. Germline CDR1 SGHDT, CDR2 YYEEEE.

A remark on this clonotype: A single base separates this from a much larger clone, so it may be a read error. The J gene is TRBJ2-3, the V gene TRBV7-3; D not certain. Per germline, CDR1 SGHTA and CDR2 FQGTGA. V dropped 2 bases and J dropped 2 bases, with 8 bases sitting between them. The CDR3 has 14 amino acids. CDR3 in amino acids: CASSLARTTDTQYF. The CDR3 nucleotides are TGTGCCAGCAGCTTAGCGCGGACCACAGATACGCAGTATTTT.

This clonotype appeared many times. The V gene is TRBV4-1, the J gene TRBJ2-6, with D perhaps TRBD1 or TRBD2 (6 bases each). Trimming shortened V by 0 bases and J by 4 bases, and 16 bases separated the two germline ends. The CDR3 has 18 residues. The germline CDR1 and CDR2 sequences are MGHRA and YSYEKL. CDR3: CASSQDMTGAVGANVLTF. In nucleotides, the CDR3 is TGCGCCAGCAGCCAAGATATGACGGGGGCGGTCGGGGCCAACGTCCTGACTTTC.

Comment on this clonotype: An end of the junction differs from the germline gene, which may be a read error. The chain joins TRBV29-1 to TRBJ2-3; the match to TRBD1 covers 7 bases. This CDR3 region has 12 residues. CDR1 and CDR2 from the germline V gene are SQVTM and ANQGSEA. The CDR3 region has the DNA TGCAGCGTTGAAGATGGGGACAGTACTCCCCATTTT. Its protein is CSVEDGDSTPHF.

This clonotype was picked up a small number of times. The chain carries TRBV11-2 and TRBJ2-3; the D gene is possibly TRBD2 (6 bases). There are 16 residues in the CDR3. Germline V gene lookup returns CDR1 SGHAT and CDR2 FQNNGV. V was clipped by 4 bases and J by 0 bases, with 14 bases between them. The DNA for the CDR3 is TGTGCCAGCAGCTCCCTATTAGCGGACAGCACAGATACGCAGTATTTT. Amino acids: CASSSLLADSTDTQYF.